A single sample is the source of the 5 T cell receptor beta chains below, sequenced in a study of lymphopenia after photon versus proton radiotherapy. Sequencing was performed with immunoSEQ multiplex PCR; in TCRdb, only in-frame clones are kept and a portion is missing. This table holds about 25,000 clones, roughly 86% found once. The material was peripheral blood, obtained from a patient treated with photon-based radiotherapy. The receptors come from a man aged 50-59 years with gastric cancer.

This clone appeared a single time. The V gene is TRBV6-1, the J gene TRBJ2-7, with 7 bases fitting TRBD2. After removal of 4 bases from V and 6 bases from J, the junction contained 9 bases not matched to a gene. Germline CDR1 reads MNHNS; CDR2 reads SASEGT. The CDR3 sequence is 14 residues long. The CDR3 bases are TGTGCCAGCAGTGTCCGGGGGGAGCGTTCCGAGCAGTACTTC. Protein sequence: CASSVRGERSEQYF.

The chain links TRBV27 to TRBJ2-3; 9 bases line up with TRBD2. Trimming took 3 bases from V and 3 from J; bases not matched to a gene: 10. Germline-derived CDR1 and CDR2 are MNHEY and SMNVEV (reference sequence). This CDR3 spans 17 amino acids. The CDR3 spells CASSLRGGGARTDTQYF. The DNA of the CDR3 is TGTGCCAGCAGTTTGAGGGGCGGGGGGGCCCGAACAGATACGCAGTATTTT.

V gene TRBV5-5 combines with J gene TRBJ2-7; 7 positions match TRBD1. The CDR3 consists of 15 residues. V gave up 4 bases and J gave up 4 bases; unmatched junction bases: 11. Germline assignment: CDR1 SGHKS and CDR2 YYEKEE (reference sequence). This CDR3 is CASSRQPGQIYEQYV. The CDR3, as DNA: TGTGCCAGCAGCCGACAACCGGGACAGATATACGAGCAGTACGTC.

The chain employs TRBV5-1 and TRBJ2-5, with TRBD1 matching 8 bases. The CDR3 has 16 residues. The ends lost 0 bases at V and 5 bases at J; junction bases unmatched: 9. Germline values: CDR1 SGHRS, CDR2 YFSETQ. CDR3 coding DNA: TGCGCCAGCAGCTTGGAACCGCAGGGGGCTCTGGAGACCCAGTACTTC. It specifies CASSLEPQGALETQYF. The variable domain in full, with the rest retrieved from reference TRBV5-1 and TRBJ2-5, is KAGVTQTPRYLIKTRGQQVTLSCSPISGHRSVSWYQQTPGQGLQFLFEYFSETQRNKGNFPGRFSGRQFSNSRSEMNVSTLELGDSALYLCASSLEPQGALETQYFGPGTRLLVL.

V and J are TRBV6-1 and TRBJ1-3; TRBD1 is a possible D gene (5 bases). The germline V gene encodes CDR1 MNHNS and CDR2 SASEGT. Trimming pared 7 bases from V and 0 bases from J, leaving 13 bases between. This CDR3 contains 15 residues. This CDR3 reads CASTTRVPSGNTIYF. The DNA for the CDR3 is TGTGCCAGCACCACCAGGGTACCCTCTGGAAACACCATATATTTT.